This entry concerns a single T cell receptor beta chain. Its antigen has not been determined. No clone much larger than this one lies a single base away; base qualities are absent. The sample originates from a study of blood T cell repertoires in COVID-19 (dated by TCRdb to between 2020 and 2021). For context, the study as a whole: Samples from collaborators originated in the United States, Italy and Spain and spanned both the acute and convalescent phases of COVID-19. Where available, HLA class I and class II types were obtained from metadata supplied by the sample provider rather than from assay-based typing. Nearly every sample came with metadata listing a de-identified subject ID, COVID-19 status, age in years and sex. The prospective study material was composed of cDNA or gDNA derived from T cells, B-cell-depleted T cells, or PBMCs. The repertoires were made available in a free public database intended to serve as a resource for research on the immune response to SARS-CoV-2. The samples were drawn from the first 160 participants of the ongoing ImmuneRACE study and from under 1,500 subjects provided by 6 global collaborators. Deeply sampled blood TCRbeta repertoires from subjects exposed to, actively infected with, or recovered from COVID-19 were included in the dataset.

Each collaborating institution followed its own protocols to collect whole blood in K2EDTA tubes. Collaborator samples were shipped for TCRbeta analysis as frozen whole blood, isolated PBMCs, or DNA extracted from either sample type. CDR1 and CDR2 (MGHRA, YSYEKL) derive from the germline V gene. V is pruned by 4 bases and J by 6 bases, leaving 7 bases of the junction without a gene match. CDR3 length: 14 amino acids, cysteine to phenylalanine. The only DNA kept is the CDR3, 42 bases in frame from the first base. Here is what the overall study found, with its caveats: Clinical and demographic metadata were provided uncurated, with the amount varying by source and participant.

TCRbeta CDR3 regions were amplified from genomic DNA using the immunoSEQ Assay, a bias-controlled multiplex PCR. The original pipeline was this. The number of nucleated cells in each sample was estimated from the amplification of reference gene primers within the assay. To quantify the absolute abundance of each unique TCRbeta CDR3 rearrangement, sequence reads were collapsed and filtered. For each sample, productive Simpson clonality was calculated as the square root of Simpson's diversity index across productive rearrangements. Not all clones reach the TCRdb copy of this immuneACCESS table, which keeps in-frame sequences only. Checked studies attribute under half of the gap to unresolved V genes and leave the rest unexplained. V and J calls and clone size are those listed in that table; D and trimming were worked out from the DNA. The sample data list about 100,000 clones, and over 75% of these were observed just once. The ten most abundant clones make up about 13% of the sample.

This sequence was found in a human donor in a cohort sampled during active COVID-19. The sequenced sample consisted of peripheral blood. The chain uses TRBV4-1 and TRBJ1-2, with 8 junctional bases fitting TRBD1. The DNA reads as follows: TGCGCCAGCAGCCTGGTCGCACAGGGGGATGGCTACACCTTC. This sequence encodes CASSLVAQGDGYTF.